Described below is a single T cell receptor beta chain sequence and its context. The sample originates from a study of blood T cell repertoires in COVID-19. Study in general: Sites in the United States, Italy and Spain provided acute and convalescent COVID-19 samples.

V trimming: 3 bases; J trimming: 4 bases; junction bases outside the gene matches: 5. Germline lookup yields CDR1 SGHAT and CDR2 FQNNGV. The CDR3 totals 16 residues. Sequencing used immunoSEQ multiplex PCR; TCRdb keeps in-frame clones, though not all of them. The profile shows fewer than 200,000 clones, around nine tenths of them singletons. Enrolment of Seattle patients took place during active infection, and they were followed longitudinally. The TCR was taken from a woman of 80 years or more with COVID-19, enrolled during active disease. Sequences were obtained from peripheral blood. The chain recombines TRBV11-2 with TRBJ2-3, with TRBD2 matching 12 bases. The CDR3 loop reads CASSFLTSGSPDTQYF. The CDR3 DNA is TGTGCCAGCAGCTTCTTGACTAGCGGGAGCCCAGATACGCAGTATTTT.